The entry that follows covers one T cell receptor (beta chain) sequence. At one of its ends the junction is not consistent with the germline gene, which may arise from a read error. Clones were sequenced by immunoSEQ multiplex PCR, and TCRdb holds only the in-frame ones, with some missing. The data contain around 310,000 clones, around 89% of them seen just once; the ten biggest clones take up 9.5%. These data belong to a study of blood T cell repertoires in COVID-19. The CDR3 covers 16 residues. CDR1 is LGHNA and CDR2 is YSLEER in the germline V gene. Self-reported history from a screening survey and questionnaire set each donor's cohort.

The chain links TRBV4-3 to TRBJ2-1; 14 nucleotides align to TRBD2. The sample consisted of PBMCs or T cells enriched from blood (not recorded which). This TCR came from a woman in her thirties or forties who had recovered from COVID-19. The CDR3 coding sequence is TGCGCCAGCAGCCCTGGGACTAGCGGGGGCTACAATGATCAGTTCTTC. This encodes CASSPGTSGGYNDQFF.